Listed here are 5 T cell receptor beta chains from one sample, sequenced in a study of regulatory T cells in long-lasting Graves disease. CDR3 regions were amplified by Arm-PCR using iRepertoire HTBI primers to build TCR beta libraries. TCRdb itself ran the multiplex PCR reads through MiXCR, one entry per CDR3 protein. The sample gives roughly 490,000 distinct CDR3 sequences, approximately 23% of which show up once; over 10% is in the top ten. Time point defined: persistent/refractory GD, antithyroid drugs over 5 years with positive TRAb. After RNA was extracted from PBMCs, the TCR library was made from it. The specimen comprised peripheral blood mononuclear cells (PBMCs), sampled when the disease was refractory, from a patient treated with antithyroid drugs. Every receptor here comes from a female donor with Graves disease.

Worth noting for this clonotype: Since a much larger clone is just one base distant, this may be a read error. V is TRBV7-9 and J is TRBJ2-7, with a possible D match to TRBD1 (7 bases). The V gene's germline CDR1 is SEHNR and CDR2 FQNEAQ (reference sequence). The CDR3 length is 16 residues. As DNA, the CDR3 is TGTGCCAGCGGCTTACCCAGGGCAGGGGGGTCCTACGAGCAGTACTTC. This translates into CASGLPRAGGSYEQYF.

In this sample, this clonotype turned up many times. The chain is built from TRBV6-1 and TRBJ1-1, with a possible D match to TRBD1 (5 bases). The ends were cut back, 7 bases at V and 6 bases at J, with 24 bases in the middle. CDR3 size: 16 residues. Per the germline V gene, CDR1 is MNHNS and CDR2 is SASEGT. The CDR3 DNA reads as TGTGCCAGCATTCCCGCCGGGACCTTACTCGCCGCTGAAGCTTTCTTT. Amino acids: CASIPAGTLLAAEAFF.

This clonotype was recorded at least ten times. The rearrangement links TRBV28 to TRBJ2-7; 8 bases match TRBD1. The ends lost 3 bases at V and 5 bases at J; junction bases unmatched: 6. In germline, CDR1 is MDHEN, CDR2 SYDVKM. The CDR3 runs to 14 residues. The CDR3 nucleotides are TGTGCCAGCAGTTTTGAGGCAGGGGGCGACGAGCAGTACTTC. It yields the protein CASSFEAGGDEQYF.

In this sample, this clonotype turned up many times. The rearrangement links TRBV28 to TRBJ1-2; 7 bases fit TRBD1. Germline values: CDR1 MDHEN, CDR2 SYDVKM. Trimming removed 6 bases from V and 2 bases from J; junction bases left unmatched: 3. CDR3 length: 13 amino acids. The chain's CDR3 is CASRQTGNYGYTF. DNA of the CDR3: TGTGCCAGCAGACAGACAGGGAACTATGGCTACACCTTC.

This clonotype was counted ten times or more. The chain is built from TRBV11-2 and TRBJ1-2, with a weak D call TRBD1 (5 bases). CDR1 SGHAT and CDR2 FQNNGV come from the germline V gene. With 2 bases removed from V and 0 bases from J, the gap between germline ends came to 19 bases. The CDR3 consists of 18 residues. The CDR3: CASSLSPGARPTNYGYTF. CDR3 bases: TGTGCCAGCAGCTTATCTCCTGGGGCGAGACCGACTAACTATGGCTACACCTTC.